This T cell receptor (beta chain) was sequenced during a study of shared clonotypes between healthy human individuals. As regards this clone: The sample has other DNA sequences that encode this CDR3 too.

In the study's own analysis: For the immunoSEQ data, sequences were junction-only without quality scores, so filtering differed. Using immunoSEQ multiplex PCR, the repertoire was profiled, and TCRdb retains in-frame clones only, with some absent. The V and J calls and clone size were taken over from that table, and D and trimming were inferred from the DNA. The sample carries over a million clones, roughly 95% recorded once. This CDR3 comprises 11 residues. CDR1 is MDHEN, CDR2 SYDVKM, per germline. Trimming took 2 bases from V and 4 from J, leaving 2 bases between them. The rearrangement joins TRBV28 to TRBJ1-1; D remains unclear. Sequencing input: naive CD4+ T cells sorted from blood. Subset of the sample: CD45RA+ positively selected. The clonotype was recovered from a man aged 30 to 39 in good health. CDR3 region: CASSLSTEAFF. CDR3 sequence (DNA): TGTGCCAGCAGTTTAAGCACTGAAGCTTTCTTT.